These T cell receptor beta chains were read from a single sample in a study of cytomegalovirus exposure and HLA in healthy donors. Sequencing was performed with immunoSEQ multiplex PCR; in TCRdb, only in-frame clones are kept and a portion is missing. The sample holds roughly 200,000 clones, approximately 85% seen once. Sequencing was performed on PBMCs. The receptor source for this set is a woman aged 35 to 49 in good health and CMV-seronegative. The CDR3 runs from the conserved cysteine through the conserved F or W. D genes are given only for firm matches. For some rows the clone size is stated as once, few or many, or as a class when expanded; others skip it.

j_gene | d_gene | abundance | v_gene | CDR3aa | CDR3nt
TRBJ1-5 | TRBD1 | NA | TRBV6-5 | CASSRNRGGQPQHF | TGTGCCAGCAGCCGAAACAGGGGAGGCCAGCCCCAGCATTTT
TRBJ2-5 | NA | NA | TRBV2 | CASSGAYPRRETQYF | TGTGCCAGCAGTGGGGCCTATCCAAGAAGAGAGACCCAGTACTTC
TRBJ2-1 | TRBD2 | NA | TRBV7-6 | CASSKRAGGPSVEQFF | TGTGCCAGCAGCAAAAGGGCGGGAGGGCCCTCGGTTGAGCAGTTCTTC
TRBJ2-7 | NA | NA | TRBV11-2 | CASSLAHGEQYF | TGTGCCAGCAGCTTAGCCCACGGCGAGCAGTACTTC
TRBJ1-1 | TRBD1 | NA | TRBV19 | CASRTGGAGEAFF | TGTGCCAGTAGGACAGGGGGCGCCGGTGAAGCTTTCTTT
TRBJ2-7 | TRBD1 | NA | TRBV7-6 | CASSSGQGRYEQYF | TGTGCCAGCAGCTCCGGACAGGGGCGGTACGAGCAGTACTTC
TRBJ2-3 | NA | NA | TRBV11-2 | CASSSPLVPTQYF | TGTGCCAGCAGCTCGCCGCTAGTACCTACGCAGTATTTT
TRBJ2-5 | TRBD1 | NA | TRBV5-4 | CASSLFEGAKETQYF | TGTGCCAGCAGCTTGTTCGAGGGGGCAAAAGAGACCCAGTACTTC
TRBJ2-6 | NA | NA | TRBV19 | CASRQGLISGANVLTF | TGTGCCAGTAGACAGGGTCTTATCTCTGGGGCCAACGTCCTGACTTTC
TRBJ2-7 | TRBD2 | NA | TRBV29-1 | CSVDTSGGSHEQYF | TGCAGCGTCGATACTAGCGGGGGTTCCCACGAGCAGTACTTC
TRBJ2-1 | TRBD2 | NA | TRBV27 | CASSLWTSGKGEQFF | TGTGCCAGCAGTTTATGGACTAGCGGGAAGGGTGAGCAGTTCTTC
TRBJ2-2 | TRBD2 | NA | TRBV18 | CASSPRGAAGELFF | TGTGCCAGCTCACCGCGGGGGGCTGCCGGGGAGCTGTTTTTT
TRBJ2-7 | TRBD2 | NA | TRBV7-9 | CASSLVTSGNPYEQYF | TGTGCCAGCAGCTTAGTAACTAGCGGGAACCCCTACGAGCAGTACTTC
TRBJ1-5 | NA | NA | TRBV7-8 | CASSRQGDQPQHF | TGTGCCAGCAGTCGTCAGGGTGACCAGCCCCAGCATTTT
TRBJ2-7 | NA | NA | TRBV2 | CASSEALARMPLSEQYF | TGTGCCAGCAGTGAAGCCTTAGCTCGGATGCCCCTCTCAGAGCAGTACTTC
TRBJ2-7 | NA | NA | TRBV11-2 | CASRKATGDEQYF | TGTGCCAGCAGGAAGGCGACAGGCGACGAGCAGTACTTC
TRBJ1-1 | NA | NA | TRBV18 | CASSPPTLYNTEAFF | TGTGCCAGCTCACCCCCTACCCTATACAACACTGAAGCTTTCTTT
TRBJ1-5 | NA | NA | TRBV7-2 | CASSFGQKNQPQHF | TGTGCCAGCAGTTTCGGACAGAAAAATCAGCCCCAGCATTTT
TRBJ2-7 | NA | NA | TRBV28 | CASSPYYEQYF | TGTGCCAGCAGTCCTTATTACGAGCAGTACTTC
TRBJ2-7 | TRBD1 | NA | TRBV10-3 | CAISAGQGGEQYF | TGTGCCATCAGCGCGGGACAGGGAGGCGAGCAGTACTTC
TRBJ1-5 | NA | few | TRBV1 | CTSSQDTPGAKDSNQPQHF | TGCACCAGCAGCCAAGATACCCCAGGGGCGAAAGATAGCAATCAGCCCCAGCATTTT
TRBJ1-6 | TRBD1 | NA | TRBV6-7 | CASSEQGNLDSPLHF | TGTGCCAGCAGTGAACAGGGGAATTTAGATTCACCCCTCCACTTT
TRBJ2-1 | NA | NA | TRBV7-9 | CASSFSNEQFF | TGTGCCAGCAGCTTCTCCAATGAGCAGTTCTTC
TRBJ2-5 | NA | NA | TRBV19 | CASSRDPPPQETQYF | TGTGCCAGTAGTCGGGATCCCCCACCCCAAGAGACCCAGTACTTC
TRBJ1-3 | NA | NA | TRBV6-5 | CASKGVLSGNTIYF | TGTGCCAGCAAAGGGGTCCTCTCTGGAAACACCATATATTTT
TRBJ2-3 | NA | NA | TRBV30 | CAWSVQGHTQYF | TGTGCCTGGAGTGTACAGGGCCATACGCAGTATTTT
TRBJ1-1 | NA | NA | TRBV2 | CASSEWPGNTEAFF | TGTGCCAGCAGTGAATGGCCAGGGAACACTGAAGCTTTCTTT
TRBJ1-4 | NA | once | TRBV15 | CATSRAKGSNEKLFF | TGTGCCACCAGCAGAGCTAAGGGGTCTAATGAAAAACTGTTTTTT
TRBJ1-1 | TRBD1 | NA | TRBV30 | CAWSPRGRGRLAFF | TGTGCCTGGAGCCCCCGGGGCAGGGGGAGGTTGGCTTTCTTT
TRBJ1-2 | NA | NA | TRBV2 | CASSDNSNYGYTF | TGTGCCAGCAGTGATAATTCTAACTATGGCTACACCTTC
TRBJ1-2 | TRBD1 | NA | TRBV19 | CASSPIGQGDYYGYTF | TGTGCCAGTAGTCCGATTGGACAGGGGGATTACTATGGCTACACCTTC
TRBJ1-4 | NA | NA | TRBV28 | CASSLYHGTSRANEKLFF | TGTGCCAGCAGTTTATACCACGGAACCTCGAGGGCTAATGAAAAACTGTTTTTT
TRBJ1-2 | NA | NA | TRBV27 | CASSLGGGLKGYTF | TGTGCCAGCAGTTTAGGAGGAGGCTTAAAAGGCTACACCTTC
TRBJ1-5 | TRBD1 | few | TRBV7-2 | CASSFGGTGWPSNQPQHF | TGTGCCAGCAGCTTCGGCGGGACAGGGTGGCCAAGCAATCAGCCCCAGCATTTT
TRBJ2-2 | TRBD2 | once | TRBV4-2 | CASSLRRGTGELFF | TGTGCCAGCAGCCTAAGGCGGGGGACCGGGGAGCTGTTTTTT
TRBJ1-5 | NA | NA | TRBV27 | CASSLGPSNQPQHF | TGTGCCAGCAGTTTAGGGCCCAGCAATCAGCCCCAGCATTTT
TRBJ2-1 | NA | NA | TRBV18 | CASSPFDGSLYNEQFF | TGTGCCAGCTCACCCTTTGATGGTAGTTTGTACAATGAGCAGTTCTTC
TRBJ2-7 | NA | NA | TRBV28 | CASSSGLHEQYF | TGTGCCAGCAGTTCAGGGTTGCACGAGCAGTACTTC
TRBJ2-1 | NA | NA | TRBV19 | CASGYYNEQFF | TGTGCCAGCGGTTACTACAATGAGCAGTTCTTC
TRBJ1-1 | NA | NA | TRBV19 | CASSANTENTEAFF | TGTGCCAGTAGCGCAAATACAGAGAACACTGAAGCTTTCTTT
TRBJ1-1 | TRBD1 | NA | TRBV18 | CASSPLHSTGGGSNTEAFF | TGTGCCAGCTCACCCCTCCACTCGACAGGGGGCGGTTCGAACACTGAAGCTTTCTTT
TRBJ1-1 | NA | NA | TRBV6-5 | CASTGRGFTEAFF | TGTGCCAGCACAGGCAGGGGTTTCACTGAAGCTTTCTTT
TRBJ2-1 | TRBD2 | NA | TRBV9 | CASSVTPGLAGFENEQFF | TGTGCCAGCAGCGTAACTCCCGGGCTAGCGGGTTTTGAGAATGAGCAGTTCTTC
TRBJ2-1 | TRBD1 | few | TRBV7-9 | CASSPQGDRVGNERFF | TGTGCCAGCAGCCCTCAAGGGGACAGGGTCGGTAATGAGCGGTTCTTC
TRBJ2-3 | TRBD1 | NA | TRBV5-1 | CASSWGQQGTDTQYF | TGCGCCAGCAGCTGGGGACAGCAAGGGACAGATACGCAGTATTTT
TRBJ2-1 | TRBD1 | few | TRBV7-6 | CASSPRDSGGEQFF | TGTGCCAGCAGCCCTCGGGACAGTGGGGGTGAGCAGTTCTTC
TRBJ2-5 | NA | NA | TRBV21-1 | CASSSPGTEETQYF | TGTGCCAGCAGCTCACCCGGGACAGAAGAGACCCAGTACTTC
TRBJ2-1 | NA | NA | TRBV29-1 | CSVEKRPGNEQFF | TGCAGCGTTGAAAAGAGGCCTGGCAATGAGCAGTTCTTC
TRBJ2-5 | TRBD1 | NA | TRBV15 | CATSTFGTGTQYF | TGTGCCACCAGCACCTTCGGGACAGGGACCCAGTACTTC